Each of the 24 T cell receptor beta chains below was sequenced from the same sample in a study of response to subunit inactivated influenza vaccine. TCRdb reanalysed the RT-PCR reads using MiXCR and keeps one entry per CDR3 protein. The profile shows under 200,000 distinct CDR3 sequences, approximately 10% of them singletons. Source: non-naive T cells sorted from PBMCs, taken roughly 45 days after vaccination. Receptors were obtained from a man aged 50-60 years who received an inactivated influenza vaccine.

The J gene is TRBJ2-2, the V gene TRBV28; no reliable D call. This CDR3 region has 13 residues. Trimming shortened V by 7 bases and J by 1 base, and 7 bases separated the two germline ends. From germline, CDR1 is MDHEN and CDR2 SYDVKM. In DNA, the CDR3 is TGTGCCAGCAAGGACGAGAACACCGGGGAGCTGTTTTTT. The encoded protein is CASKDENTGELFF.

This sequence joins TRBV12-3 or TRBV12-4 and TRBJ2-1, with 9 bases that match TRBD1. J lost 7 bases, V lost 5 bases, and 9 bases had no gene match. The CDR3 is 15 amino acids. CDR3 protein: CASSNIGTGYNEQFF. The DNA of the CDR3 is TGTGCCAGCAGTAATATAGGGACAGGGTATAATGAGCAGTTCTTC.

The sample holds many counts of this clonotype. J is TRBJ1-4 and V is TRBV5-1; D perhaps matches TRBD1 (5 bases). The CDR3 is made up of 17 amino acids. Between the trimmed V and J ends, which lost 0 bases and 2 bases, there was a span of 14 bases. Per germline, CDR1 SGHRS and CDR2 YFSETQ. CDR3 residues: CASSLARDRSTNEKLFF. The CDR3 DNA is TGCGCCAGCAGCTTGGCCCGGGACCGTTCGACTAATGAAAAACTGTTTTTT.

This clonotype was observed a few times. The V gene is TRBV12-3 or TRBV12-4, the J gene TRBJ2-3; D perhaps matches TRBD1 (5 bases). Between the trimmed V and J ends, which lost 3 bases and 3 bases, there was a span of 13 bases. This CDR3 spans 15 amino acids. Here the CDR3 DNA reads TGTGCCAGCAGTTTTGACGGCAGGACAACAGATACGCAGTATTTT. Translated: CASSFDGRTTDTQYF.

This clonotype was recorded at least ten times. V gene TRBV12-3 or TRBV12-4 combines with J gene TRBJ2-4; D is possibly TRBD2 (5 bases). V shed 5 bases and J shed 7 bases, with 9 bases lying between them. There are 12 residues in the CDR3. CDR3: CASSTTGNIQYF. CDR3 in DNA: TGTGCCAGCAGTACCACGGGGAACATTCAGTACTTC.

This clonotype has at least ten counts. This chain uses TRBV18 with TRBJ2-1, with 7 bases identical to TRBD2. With 5 bases clipped from V and 2 bases from J, the junction kept 9 bases outside the gene matches. This CDR3 comprises 16 residues. Germline V gene data show CDR1 as KGHSH and CDR2 as LQKENI. In DNA, the CDR3 is TGTGCCAGCTCAGCAGAGTCCGGGACTACCTACAATGAGCAGTTCTTC. Protein sequence: CASSAESGTTYNEQFF.

The table lists this clonotype with many counts. V and J are TRBV20-1 and TRBJ1-5; D gene unclear. CDR3 size: 12 residues. CDR1 and CDR2 from the germline V gene are DFQATT and SNEGSKA (reference sequence). CDR3 DNA: TGCAGGAGCGGGGTTATGGGTCAGCCCCAGCATTTT. The encoded protein is CRSGVMGQPQHF.

In this sample, this clonotype turned up a few times. The chain joins TRBV7-3 to TRBJ2-1; 11 bases fit TRBD2. Germline V CDR1 and CDR2: SGHTA, FQGTGA. The CDR3 runs to 15 residues. V gave up 5 bases and J gave up 9 bases; unmatched junction bases: 9. This chain's CDR3 is CASSQGTSGLGEQFF. The CDR3 bases are TGTGCCAGCAGCCAGGGGACTAGCGGCCTCGGTGAGCAGTTCTTC. The full variable domain, rest sourced from reference TRBV7-3 and TRBJ2-1, is GAGVSQTPSNKVTEKGKYVELRCDPISGHTALYWYRQSLGQGPEFLIYFQGTGAADDSGLPNDRFFAVRPEGSVSTLKIQRTERGDSAVYLCASSQGTSGLGEQFFGPGTRLTVL.

This clonotype was seen only a few times. The chain couples TRBV5-5 to TRBJ2-7, with 8 bases identical to TRBD1. The J segment lost 6 bases and the V segment lost 0 bases, leaving 8 bases of the junction unmatched. The germline gives CDR1 SGHKS, CDR2 YYEKEE (reference sequence). The CDR3 has 15 amino acids. In DNA, the CDR3 is TGTGCCAGCAGCTTGGCCGGGACAGGAGTCGGCGAGCAGTACTTC. Its protein product is CASSLAGTGVGEQYF.

This clonotype was counted ten times or more. The V gene is TRBV20-1, the J gene TRBJ2-7; 7 positions match TRBD1. The CDR3 consists of 15 residues. The germline V gene has CDR1 DFQATT and CDR2 SNEGSKA (reference sequence). Trimming removed 3 bases from V and 3 bases from J; junction bases left unmatched: 11. The CDR3 region is CSASPGTVLDYEQYF. DNA of the CDR3: TGCAGTGCTAGCCCTGGGACAGTACTTGACTACGAGCAGTACTTC.

Points on this clonotype: An end of the junction differs from the germline gene, which may be a read error. The chain is built from TRBV5-1 and TRBJ2-7; D is possibly TRBD1 (5 bases). Germline assignment: CDR1 SGHRS and CDR2 YFSETQ. CDR3 length: 14 amino acids. CDR3: CASSSGASSSEQYF. DNA of the CDR3: TGCGCCAGCAGCTCTGGGGCTAGTTCCTCCGAGCAGTACTTC.

The table lists this clonotype with many counts. The chain has TRBV6-1 and TRBJ2-1; D could derive from TRBD1 or TRBD2 (6 bases each). The CDR3 loop spans 16 amino acids. Trimming shortened V by 3 bases and J by 3 bases, and 15 bases separated the two germline ends. Germline assignment: CDR1 MNHNS and CDR2 SASEGT. The CDR3 reads CASSDLGGQFYNEQFF. The CDR3 DNA sequence: TGTGCCAGCAGTGACCTTGGGGGGCAGTTCTACAATGAGCAGTTCTTC.

This clonotype was seen more than once but under ten times. This chain links TRBV5-5 with TRBJ2-5, with 9 bases lining up with TRBD2. The trim removed 1 base at V and 0 bases at J, leaving 7 bases unmatched. CDR1 is SGHKS and CDR2 is YYEKEE in the germline V gene (reference sequence). The CDR3 has 17 amino acids. CDR3: CASSLMLAGRNQETQYF. For the CDR3, the DNA is TGTGCCAGCAGCTTGATGCTAGCGGGGAGAAACCAAGAGACCCAGTACTTC.

The V gene is TRBV11-1, the J gene TRBJ2-1; TRBD2 matches at 12 bases. Germline lookup yields CDR1 SGHAT and CDR2 FQDESV (reference sequence). Trimming took 4 bases from V and 10 from J; bases not matched to a gene: 5. The CDR3 loop spans 14 amino acids. The CDR3: CASSSSGGAGEQFF. The CDR3 coding sequence is TGTGCCAGCAGCTCTAGCGGGGGGGCAGGGGAGCAGTTCTTC. Complete variable domain (other parts from reference TRBV11-1 and TRBJ2-1): EAEVAQSPRYKITEKSQAVAFWCDPISGHATLYWYRQILGQGPELLVQFQDESVVDDSQLPKDRFSAERLKGVDSTLKIQPAELGDSAMYLCASSSSGGAGEQFFGPGTRLTVL.

V and J are TRBV18 and TRBJ2-2; TRBD2 agrees at 10 bases. This CDR3 comprises 15 residues. Unmatched junction bases numbered 3, after V lost 3 bases and J lost 5 bases. The germline CDR1 and CDR2 sequences are KGHSH and LQKENI. CDR3 DNA sequence: TGTGCCAGCTCACCGACTAGCGGGCAAACCGGGGAGCTGTTTTTT. Translation: CASSPTSGQTGELFF.

This clonotype was seen more than once but under ten times. The chain carries TRBV27 and TRBJ2-5; the D is unclear. Germline V gene data show CDR1 as MNHEY and CDR2 as SMNVEV (reference sequence). CDR3 size: 15 residues. V gave up 4 bases and J gave up 2 bases, with 14 bases separating them. CDR3 protein: CASSSGLLLQETQYF. CDR3 coding DNA: TGTGCCAGCAGTTCTGGTCTCCTCCTTCAAGAGACCCAGTACTTC.

Many counts were recorded for this clonotype. This chain joins TRBV20-1 and TRBJ2-1; D not resolved. Deletions cut 6 bases from V and 9 bases from J, with 12 bases between. The CDR3 spans 11 residues. Germline loops: CDR1 DFQATT, CDR2 SNEGSKA (reference sequence). In DNA form, the CDR3 reads TGCAGTGCGGGAAGAATAAGTGAGCAGTTCTTC. This sequence encodes CSAGRISEQFF.

At least ten counts were recorded for this clonotype. V usage is TRBV7-2 and J usage is TRBJ2-7; TRBD1 aligns across 7 bases. J was trimmed by 3 bases and V by 5 bases; bases with no gene match: 4. CDR1 and CDR2 from the germline V gene are SGHTA and FQGNSA. The CDR3 consists of 13 residues. CDR3 loop: CASSTRQGYEQYF. CDR3 nucleotide sequence: TGTGCCAGCAGCACGAGACAGGGCTACGAGCAGTACTTC.

The chain combines TRBV20-1 with TRBJ2-1; TRBD2 matches 11 bases. Germline values: CDR1 DFQATT, CDR2 SNEGSKA (reference sequence). J gave up 8 bases and V 3 bases, and 6 bases lay outside the gene matches. This CDR3 is built from 14 residues. CDR3 sequence reads: CSASTSGGYHEQFF. The CDR3 DNA is TGCAGTGCTAGCACTAGCGGGGGTTACCATGAGCAGTTCTTC.

This clonotype came up many times. The V gene is TRBV5-1, the J gene TRBJ2-1; D remains ambiguous. This CDR3 has 13 residues. The ends were cut back, 4 bases at V and 4 bases at J, with 9 bases in the middle. Germline-derived CDR1 and CDR2 are SGHRS and YFSETQ. The CDR3 loop reads CASSTDGYNEQFF. As DNA, the CDR3 is TGCGCCAGCAGCACAGACGGGTACAATGAGCAGTTCTTC.

The table lists this clonotype with a few counts. This chain joins TRBV2 and TRBJ1-1; 8 bases are shared with TRBD1. Germline CDR1 reads SNHLY; CDR2 reads FYNNEI. The CDR3 consists of 12 residues. Trimming at V came to 8 bases and at J to 4 bases, leaving 3 bases not matched to a gene. The DNA for the CDR3 is TGTGCCAGCGGACAGGGTATCACTGAAGCTTTCTTT. This encodes CASGQGITEAFF.

The V call is TRBV18, the J call TRBJ2-4; D is unresolved. V lost 0 bases, J lost 0 bases, and 18 bases lay in between. Germline V gene lookup returns CDR1 KGHSH and CDR2 LQKENI. The CDR3 is 19 amino acids. The CDR3 is CASSPPARLGDLAKNIQYF. DNA of the CDR3: TGTGCCAGCTCACCACCGGCCAGGTTGGGCGATCTAGCCAAAAACATTCAGTACTTC.

The gene calls are TRBV6-2 or TRBV6-3 and TRBJ2-7; the match to TRBD2 covers 13 bases. The V and J ends lost 5 bases and 5 bases, in that order; junction bases with no gene match: 6. Germline CDR1 and CDR2: MNHEY and SVGEGT. The CDR3 totals 15 residues. The DNA for the CDR3 is TGTGCCAGCAGTGACCGGACTAGCGGGAGTAACGAGCAGTACTTC. This encodes CASSDRTSGSNEQYF.

This clonotype came up many times. The genes are TRBV10-3 and TRBJ2-2; 13 nucleotides match TRBD2. Germline loops: CDR1 ENHRY, CDR2 SYGVKD. J was trimmed by 4 bases and V by 8 bases; bases with no gene match: 4. The CDR3 sequence is 15 residues long. The chain's CDR3 is CAIGTSGASTGELFF. As DNA, the CDR3 is TGTGCCATCGGGACTAGCGGGGCCTCCACCGGGGAGCTGTTTTTT.